Following are 19 T cell receptor beta chains from one sample sequenced in a study of T-cell reconstitution after alpha-beta-depleted transplantation in children. TCRbeta library preparation incorporated unique molecular identifiers. From the PCR reads, TCRdb called clonotypes with MiXCR, one entry per CDR3 protein. The sample records approximately 430,000 distinct CDR3 sequences, about 16% being singletons. The sequencing used PBMCs, mostly from graft donor cells, collected 360 days after TCRalphabeta/CD19-depleted stem cell transplant. The receptor source for this set is a boy under two years old who had a stem cell transplant for Wiskott-Aldrich syndrome, so the T cells may come from the graft donor.

J is TRBJ1-1 and V is TRBV5-6; unclear D gene. Germline CDR1 reads SGHDT; CDR2 reads YYEEEE. CDR3 length equals 12 residues. Deletions cut 5 bases from V and 1 base from J, with 6 bases between. CDR3 region: CASSTRNTEAFF. The CDR3, as DNA: TGTGCCAGCAGTACTAGGAACACTGAAGCTTTCTTT.

The chain recombines TRBV25-1 with TRBJ2-3; D unresolved. CDR3 size: 14 residues. CDR1 is MGHDK and CDR2 is SYGVNS in the germline V gene. Trimming left V 3 bases short and J 2 bases short, with 9 bases between. CDR3 protein: CASSDWTLTDTQYF. CDR3 bases: TGTGCCAGCAGTGATTGGACCCTCACAGATACGCAGTATTTT.

This clonotype turned up a few times. The genes are TRBV12-3 or TRBV12-4 and TRBJ1-1; D gene unclear. Trimming left V 8 bases short and J 5 bases short, with 18 bases between. The CDR3 consists of 14 residues. The chain's CDR3 is CASDGEVEGTEAFF. For the CDR3, the DNA is TGTGCCAGCGATGGGGAGGTAGAGGGTACTGAAGCTTTCTTT.

This clonotype has a handful of counts. The chain employs TRBV5-1 and TRBJ2-7, with 12 bases that match TRBD1. The CDR3 covers 19 residues. With 4 bases clipped from V and 0 bases from J, the junction kept 14 bases outside the gene matches. CDR1 is SGHRS and CDR2 is YFSETQ in the germline V gene. The CDR3 DNA follows: TGCGCCAGCAGCCTGGGGCCGGGACAGGGGGCCCTTAACTCCTACGAGCAGTACTTC. Its protein product is CASSLGPGQGALNSYEQYF.

V is TRBV28 and J is TRBJ1-2; possibly TRBD1 for D (5 bases). This CDR3 has 13 residues. V lost 6 bases and J lost 7, with 15 bases in between. The germline V gene has CDR1 MDHEN and CDR2 SYDVKM. The CDR3 is CASSRFQGGGYTF. For the CDR3, the DNA is TGTGCCAGCAGCCGTTTTCAGGGTGGTGGCTACACCTTC.

This clonotype has only a few counts. This chain links TRBV7-8 with TRBJ2-4; D tentatively reads TRBD1 or TRBD2 (5 bases each). V lost 6 bases to trimming and J lost 8 bases, with 20 bases between them. From germline, CDR1 is SGHVS and CDR2 FQNEAQ. This CDR3 is built from 15 residues. The CDR3 DNA is TGTGCCAGCAGTGTGCGTCACGGGGCGGAAGACATTCAGTACTTC. Translating it yields CASSVRHGAEDIQYF.

The gene calls are TRBV5-1 and TRBJ2-7, with D maybe TRBD1 (5 bases). Between the trimmed V and J ends, which lost 5 bases and 1 base, there was a span of 13 bases. CDR1 and CDR2 (germline): SGHRS, YFSETQ. This CDR3 has 14 amino acids. The chain's CDR3 is CASRSRDWSYEQYF. In nucleotides, the CDR3 is TGCGCCAGCAGATCCAGGGATTGGTCCTACGAGCAGTACTTC.

This clonotype was picked up a small number of times. The rearrangement links TRBV7-9 to TRBJ2-5; D not certain. Germline loops: CDR1 SEHNR, CDR2 FQNEAQ (reference sequence). The CDR3 totals 14 residues. Trimming stripped 1 base from V and 2 bases from J, with 8 bases between. CDR3 amino acids: CASSLVPIQETQYF. In DNA, the CDR3 is TGTGCCAGCAGCTTAGTCCCGATTCAAGAGACCCAGTACTTC.

This clonotype was observed many times. The V call is TRBV20-1, the J call TRBJ1-2; no clear D gene. This CDR3 has 11 amino acids. Germline V gives CDR1 DFQATT, CDR2 SNEGSKA (reference sequence). V lost 1 base and J lost 6, with 6 bases in between. CDR3 in amino acids: CSARVFDGYTF. The CDR3 DNA follows: TGCAGTGCTAGAGTTTTTGATGGCTACACCTTC.

A few counts support this clonotype. This chain's CDR3 is CASSQAERVPFYEQYF. The CDR3 DNA is TGCGCCAGCAGCCAAGCTGAGAGGGTCCCCTTCTACGAGCAGTACTTC. This rearrangement joins TRBV4-1 to TRBJ2-7; tentatively, D is TRBD2 (5 bases). The germline V gene encodes CDR1 MGHRA and CDR2 YSYEKL. This CDR3 contains 16 residues. Trimming stripped 1 base from V and 3 bases from J, with 16 bases between.

The chain couples TRBV12-3 or TRBV12-4 to TRBJ2-2; D gene unclear. This CDR3 is 14 amino acids long. Trimming stripped 1 base from V and 4 bases from J, with 7 bases between. CDR3 amino acids: CASSLVTFTGELFF. The CDR3 DNA follows: TGTGCCAGCAGTTTAGTGACTTTCACCGGGGAGCTGTTTTTT.

The chain recombines TRBV12-3 or TRBV12-4 with TRBJ2-7; TRBD1 agrees at 7 bases. The ends lost 6 bases at V and 7 bases at J; junction bases unmatched: 6. The length of the CDR3 is 12 residues. This CDR3 is CASRSRQGEQYF. The CDR3 DNA follows: TGTGCCAGCAGAAGCAGACAGGGAGAGCAGTACTTC.

Only a few counts were recorded for this clonotype. The V call is TRBV12-3 or TRBV12-4, the J call TRBJ2-1; no clear D. The CDR3 has 14 amino acids. Trimming shortened V by 2 bases and J by 8 bases, and 13 bases separated the two germline ends. CDR3 in DNA: TGTGCCAGCAGTTTACCCTTTAGGTCTCATGAGCAGTTCTTC. It encodes CASSLPFRSHEQFF.

CDR3 residues: CASSPPLLGWGTEGTGELFF. The CDR3 coding sequence is TGTGCCAGCAGCCCCCCATTACTGGGCTGGGGGACCGAGGGCACCGGGGAGCTGTTTTTT. This chain uses TRBV7-8 with TRBJ2-2; D may match TRBD1 or TRBD2 (5 bases each). Trimming pared 5 bases from V and 4 bases from J, leaving 29 bases between. CDR3 length: 20 amino acids. CDR1 is SGHVS and CDR2 is FQNEAQ in the germline V gene.

This clonotype was counted a few times. V gene TRBV7-9 combines with J gene TRBJ1-1; TRBD1 aligns across 9 bases. Per the germline V gene, CDR1 is SEHNR and CDR2 is FQNEAQ (reference sequence). This CDR3 has 15 amino acids. J lost 5 bases, V lost 1 base, and 5 bases had no gene match. The CDR3 nucleotides are TGTGCCAGCAGCTTAGGGGGACAGGGCAGAACTGAAGCTTTCTTT. Amino acids: CASSLGGQGRTEAFF.

This clonotype was seen many times. CDR3 DNA: TGTGCCAGCAGTTTGAGGGACACCGGGGAGCTGTTTTTT. The encoded protein is CASSLRDTGELFF. The chain links TRBV12-3 or TRBV12-4 to TRBJ2-2; a possible D gene is TRBD2 (5 bases). V lost 3 bases, J lost 3 bases, and 5 bases lay in between. CDR3 length: 13 amino acids.

This chain links TRBV7-2 with TRBJ2-7, with a possible D match to TRBD1 (6 bases). This CDR3 comprises 13 residues. Trimming removed 1 base from V and 5 bases from J, with 9 bases in between. The germline gives CDR1 SGHTA, CDR2 FQGNSA. The CDR3 coding sequence is TGTGCCAGCAGCTTAGACAGGGCCGACGAGCAGTACTTC. Translation gives CASSLDRADEQYF.

The chain is built from TRBV7-6 and TRBJ2-5, with D uncertain. The CDR3 runs 15 residues. V lost 3 bases, J lost 1 base, and 12 bases lay in between. Germline assignment: CDR1 SGHVS and CDR2 FNYEAQ. For the CDR3, the DNA is TGTGCCAGCAGCTTGGTTGCGGTTCCCCAAGAGACCCAGTACTTC. It encodes CASSLVAVPQETQYF.

The chain uses TRBV11-2 and TRBJ1-5; D uncertain. This CDR3 is built from 13 residues. The germline CDR1 and CDR2 sequences are SGHAT and FQNNGV. V was shortened by 1 base and J by 5 bases, with 6 bases between the two germline ends. The DNA of the CDR3 is TGTGCCAGCAGCTTAGCGAATCATCAGCCCCAGCATTTT. Residues: CASSLANHQPQHF.